This entry features one T cell receptor beta chain sequence. Its antigen is not identified. This sample is drawn from a study of memory CD4+ T cells and cytomegalovirus serostatus. Turning to the study itself: Of the healthy Belgian adults, 9 or 10 were CMV seropositive and 20 to 30 seronegative.

Some clones are missing from TCRdb's copy, which holds only in-frame ones; the method was immunoSEQ multiplex PCR. Altogether about 75,000 clones are present, roughly 78% being singletons, with the ten largest covering 2% to 3%. Study-level findings and limits: About 40% of the roughly 150 known CMV-associated TCRbeta sequences appeared in CD4+ memory. Suggested: most of the CMV-linked TCR signature lies in CD4+ memory cells.

The sort gate was single viable CD3+CD4+CD8-CD45RO+ cells for memory CD4+ T cells. Serostatus was set by detecting CMV pp150, pp28, p38, p52 IgG. The specimen was memory CD4+ T cells from blood. The receptor's source is an adult in good health and CMV-seropositive.

The CDR3: CASSWAQDHQPQHF. The CDR3 nucleotides read TGTGCCAGCAGCTGGGCACAGGATCATCAGCCCCAGCATTTT. The genes are TRBV5-5 and TRBJ1-5; D might be TRBD1 (5 bases). The CDR3 runs to 14 residues. V lost 3 bases to trimming and J lost 5 bases, with 12 bases between them. Looked up from germline, CDR1 is SGHKS and CDR2 is YYEKEE (reference sequence). The full variable domain, with the rest looked up from reference TRBV5-5 and TRBJ1-5, is DAGVTQSPTHLIKTRGQQVTLRCSPISGHKSVSWYQQVLGQGPQFIFQYYEKEERGRGNFPDRFSARQFPNYSSELNVNALLLGDSALYLCASSWAQDHQPQHFGDGTRLSIL.